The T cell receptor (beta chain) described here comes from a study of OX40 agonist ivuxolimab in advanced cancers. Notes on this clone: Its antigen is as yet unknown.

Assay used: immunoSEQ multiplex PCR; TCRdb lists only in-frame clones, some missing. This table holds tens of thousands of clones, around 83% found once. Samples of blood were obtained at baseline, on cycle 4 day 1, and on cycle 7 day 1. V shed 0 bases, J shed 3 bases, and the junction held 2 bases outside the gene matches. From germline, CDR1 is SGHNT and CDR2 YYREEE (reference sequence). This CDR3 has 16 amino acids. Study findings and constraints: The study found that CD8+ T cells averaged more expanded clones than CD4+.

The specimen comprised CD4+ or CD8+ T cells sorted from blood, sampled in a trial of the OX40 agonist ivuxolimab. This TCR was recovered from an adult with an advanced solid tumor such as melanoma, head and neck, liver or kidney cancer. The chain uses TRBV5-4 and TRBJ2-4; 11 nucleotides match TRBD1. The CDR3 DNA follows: TGTGCCAGCAGCTTGGGGACAGGGGGCCACAAAAACATTCAGTACTTC. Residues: CASSLGTGGHKNIQYF.